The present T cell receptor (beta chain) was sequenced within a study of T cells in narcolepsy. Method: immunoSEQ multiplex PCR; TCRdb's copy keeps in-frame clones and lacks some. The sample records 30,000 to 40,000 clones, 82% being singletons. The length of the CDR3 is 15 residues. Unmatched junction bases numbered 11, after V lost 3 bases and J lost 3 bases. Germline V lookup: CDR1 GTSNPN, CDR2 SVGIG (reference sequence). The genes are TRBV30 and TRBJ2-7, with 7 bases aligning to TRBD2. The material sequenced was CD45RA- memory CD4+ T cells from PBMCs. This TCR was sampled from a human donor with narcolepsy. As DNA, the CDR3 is TGTGCCTGGAGAAGTGGGGCGGGAGTACGCTACGAGCAGTACTTC. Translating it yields CAWRSGAGVRYEQYF.